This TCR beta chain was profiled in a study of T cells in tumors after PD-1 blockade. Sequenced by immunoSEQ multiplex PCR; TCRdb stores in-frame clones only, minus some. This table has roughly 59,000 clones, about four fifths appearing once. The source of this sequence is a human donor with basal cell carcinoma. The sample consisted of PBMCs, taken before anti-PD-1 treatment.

DNA of the CDR3: TGTGCCAGCAGTAAGTCGACAGGGGTGAACACTGAAGCTTTCTTT. Translation gives CASSKSTGVNTEAFF. The J gene is TRBJ1-1, the V gene TRBV6-5, with 8 bases that match TRBD1. V lost 5 bases and J lost 0; bases outside the gene matches: 5. The CDR3 is 15 amino acids. The germline gives CDR1 MNHEY, CDR2 SVGAGI.